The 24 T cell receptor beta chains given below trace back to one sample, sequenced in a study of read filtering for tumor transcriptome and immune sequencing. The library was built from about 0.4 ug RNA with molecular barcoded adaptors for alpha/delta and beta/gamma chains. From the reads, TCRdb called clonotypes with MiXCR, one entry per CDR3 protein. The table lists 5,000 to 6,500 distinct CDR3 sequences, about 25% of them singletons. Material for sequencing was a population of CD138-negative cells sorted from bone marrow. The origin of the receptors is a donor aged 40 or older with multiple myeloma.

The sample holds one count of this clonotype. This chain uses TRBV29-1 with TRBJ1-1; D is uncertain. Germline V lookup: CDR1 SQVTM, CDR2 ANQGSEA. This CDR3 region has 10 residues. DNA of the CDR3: TGCGCCAGGCTGAACACTGAAGCTTTCTTT. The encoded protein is CARLNTEAFF.

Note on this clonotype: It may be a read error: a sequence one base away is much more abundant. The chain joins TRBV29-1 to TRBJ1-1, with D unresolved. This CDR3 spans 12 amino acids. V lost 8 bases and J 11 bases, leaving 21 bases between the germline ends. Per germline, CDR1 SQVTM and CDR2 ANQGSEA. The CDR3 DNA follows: TGCAGCTCGGTTCCCCGGGCGGGGAACGCTTTCTTT. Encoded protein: CSSVPRAGNAFF.

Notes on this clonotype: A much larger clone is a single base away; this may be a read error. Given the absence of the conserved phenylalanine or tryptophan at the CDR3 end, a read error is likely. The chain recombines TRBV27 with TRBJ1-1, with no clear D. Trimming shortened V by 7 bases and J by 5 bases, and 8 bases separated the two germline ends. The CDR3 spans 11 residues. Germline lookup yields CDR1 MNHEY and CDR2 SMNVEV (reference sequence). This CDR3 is CASNGGTEAFS. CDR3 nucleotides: TGTGCCAGCAATGGAGGGACTGAAGCTTTCTCT.

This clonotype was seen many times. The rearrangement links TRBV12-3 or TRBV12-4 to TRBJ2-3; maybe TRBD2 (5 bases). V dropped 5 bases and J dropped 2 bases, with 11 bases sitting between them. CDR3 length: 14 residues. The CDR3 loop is CASSQDWSTDTQYF. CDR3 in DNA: TGTGCCAGCAGTCAGGACTGGTCCACAGATACGCAGTATTTT.

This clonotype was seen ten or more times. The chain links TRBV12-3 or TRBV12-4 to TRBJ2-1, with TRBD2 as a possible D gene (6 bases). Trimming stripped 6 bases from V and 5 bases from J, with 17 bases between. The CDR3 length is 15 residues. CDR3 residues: CASSPFVGGDNEQFF. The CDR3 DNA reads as TGTGCCAGCAGCCCCTTTGTGGGGGGAGACAATGAGCAGTTCTTC.

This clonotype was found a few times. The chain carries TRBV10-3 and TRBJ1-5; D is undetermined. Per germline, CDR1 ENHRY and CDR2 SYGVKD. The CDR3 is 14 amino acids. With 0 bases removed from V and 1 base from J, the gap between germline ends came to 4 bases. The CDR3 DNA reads TGTGCCATCAGTGAGTCAGGGAGCAATCAGCCCCAGCATTTT. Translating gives CAISESGSNQPQHF.

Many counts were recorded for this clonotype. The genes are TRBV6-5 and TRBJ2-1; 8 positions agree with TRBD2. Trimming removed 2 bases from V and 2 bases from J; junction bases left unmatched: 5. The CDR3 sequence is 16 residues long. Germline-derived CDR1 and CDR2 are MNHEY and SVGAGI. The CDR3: CASSYVSGGAYNEQFF. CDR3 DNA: TGTGCCAGCAGTTACGTCTCCGGGGGGGCCTACAATGAGCAGTTCTTC.

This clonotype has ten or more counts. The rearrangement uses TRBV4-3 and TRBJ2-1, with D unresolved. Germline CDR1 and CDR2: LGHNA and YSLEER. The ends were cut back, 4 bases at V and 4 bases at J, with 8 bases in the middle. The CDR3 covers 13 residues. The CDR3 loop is CASSRGWYNEQFF. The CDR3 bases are TGCGCCAGCAGCCGAGGTTGGTACAATGAGCAGTTCTTC.

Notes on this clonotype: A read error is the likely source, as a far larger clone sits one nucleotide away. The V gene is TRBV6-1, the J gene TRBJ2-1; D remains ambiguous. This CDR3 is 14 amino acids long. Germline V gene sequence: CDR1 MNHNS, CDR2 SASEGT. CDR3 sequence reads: CASSLPSAYNEQSF. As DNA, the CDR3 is TGTGCCAGCAGCCTACCCAGCGCGTACAATGAGCAGTCCTTC.

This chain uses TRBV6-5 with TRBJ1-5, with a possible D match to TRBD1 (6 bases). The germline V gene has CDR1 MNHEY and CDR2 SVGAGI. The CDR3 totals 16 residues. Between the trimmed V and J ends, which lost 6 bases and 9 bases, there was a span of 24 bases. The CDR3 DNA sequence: TGTGCCAGCAGAGAGGGGGTGGGGGGGCTCGGGCGGCCCCAGCATTTT. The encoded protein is CASREGVGGLGRPQHF.

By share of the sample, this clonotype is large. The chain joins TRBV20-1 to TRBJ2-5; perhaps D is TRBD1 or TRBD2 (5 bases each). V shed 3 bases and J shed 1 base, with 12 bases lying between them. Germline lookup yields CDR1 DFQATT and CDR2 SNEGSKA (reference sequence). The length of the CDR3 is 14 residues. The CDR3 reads CSARGPSTQETQYF. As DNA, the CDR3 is TGCAGTGCTAGGGGACCCTCGACCCAAGAGACCCAGTACTTC.

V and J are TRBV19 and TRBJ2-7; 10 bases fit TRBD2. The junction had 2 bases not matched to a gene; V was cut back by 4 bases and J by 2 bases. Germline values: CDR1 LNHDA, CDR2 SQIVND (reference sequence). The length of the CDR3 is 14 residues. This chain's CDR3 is CASSSGLAAYEQYF. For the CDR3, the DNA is TGTGCCAGTAGTAGTGGACTAGCGGCCTACGAGCAGTACTTC.

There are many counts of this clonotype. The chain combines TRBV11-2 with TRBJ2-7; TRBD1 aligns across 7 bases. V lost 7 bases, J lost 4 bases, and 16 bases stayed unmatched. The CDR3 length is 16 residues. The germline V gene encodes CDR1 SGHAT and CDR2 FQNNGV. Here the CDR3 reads CASTSPKRGRGYEQYF. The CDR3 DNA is TGTGCCAGCACCTCCCCTAAACGGGGCAGGGGGTACGAGCAGTACTTC.

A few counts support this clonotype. The CDR3 bases are TGTGCCAGCAGCAGGACAGGGGCTGAGCAGTTCTTC. Amino acids: CASSRTGAEQFF. The chain couples TRBV7-9 to TRBJ2-1, with TRBD1 matching over 9 bases. Germline lookup yields CDR1 SEHNR and CDR2 FQNEAQ (reference sequence). This CDR3 spans 12 amino acids. Losses at the gene ends were 5 bases for V and 9 bases for J; bases not matched to a gene: 2.

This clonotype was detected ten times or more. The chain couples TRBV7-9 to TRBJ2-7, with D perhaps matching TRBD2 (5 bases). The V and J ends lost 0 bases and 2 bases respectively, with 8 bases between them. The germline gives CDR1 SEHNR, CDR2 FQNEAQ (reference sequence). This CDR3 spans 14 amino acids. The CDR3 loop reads CASSLAGEPYEQYF. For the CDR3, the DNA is TGTGCCAGCAGCTTAGCGGGAGAGCCCTACGAGCAGTACTTC.

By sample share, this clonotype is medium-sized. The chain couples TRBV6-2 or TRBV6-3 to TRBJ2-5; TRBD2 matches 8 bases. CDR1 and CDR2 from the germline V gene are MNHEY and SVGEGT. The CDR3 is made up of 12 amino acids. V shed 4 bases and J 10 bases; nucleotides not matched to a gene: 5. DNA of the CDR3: TGTGCCAGCAGTTGGACTAGCCAAGACCAGTACTTC. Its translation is CASSWTSQDQYF.

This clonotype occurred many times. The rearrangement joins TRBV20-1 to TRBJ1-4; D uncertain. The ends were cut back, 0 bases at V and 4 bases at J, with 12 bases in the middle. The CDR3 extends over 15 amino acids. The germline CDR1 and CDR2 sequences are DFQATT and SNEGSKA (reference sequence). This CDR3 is CSARDPNSLNEKLFF. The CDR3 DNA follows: TGCAGTGCTAGAGATCCCAACAGTCTTAATGAAAAACTGTTTTTT.

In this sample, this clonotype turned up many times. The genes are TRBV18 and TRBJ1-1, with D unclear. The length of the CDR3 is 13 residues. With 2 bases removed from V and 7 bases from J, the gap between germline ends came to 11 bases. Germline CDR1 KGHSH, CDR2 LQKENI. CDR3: CASSPRWEVEAFF. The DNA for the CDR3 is TGTGCCAGCTCACCAAGGTGGGAAGTTGAAGCTTTCTTT.

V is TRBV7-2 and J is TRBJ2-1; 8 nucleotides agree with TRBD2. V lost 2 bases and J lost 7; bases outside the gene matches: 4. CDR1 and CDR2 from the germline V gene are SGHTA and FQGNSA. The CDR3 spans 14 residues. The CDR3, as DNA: TGTGCCAGCAGCTTATTAACGGGGGGGAATGAGCAGTTCTTC. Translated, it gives CASSLLTGGNEQFF.

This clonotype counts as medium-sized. CDR3 coding DNA: TGTGCCAGCAGTACTCCTGGCACATTCTACGAGCAGTACTTC. This encodes CASSTPGTFYEQYF. V is TRBV28 and J is TRBJ2-7, with unresolved D. The CDR3 totals 14 residues. Germline CDR1 MDHEN, CDR2 SYDVKM. V was trimmed by 5 bases and J by 3 bases, leaving 14 bases between them.

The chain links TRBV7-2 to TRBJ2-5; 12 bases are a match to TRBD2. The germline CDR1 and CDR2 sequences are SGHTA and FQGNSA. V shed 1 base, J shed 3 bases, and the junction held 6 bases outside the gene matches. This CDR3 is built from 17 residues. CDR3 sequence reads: CASSLGLAGGGKETQYF. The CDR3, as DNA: TGTGCCAGCAGCTTAGGGCTAGCGGGGGGGGGTAAAGAGACCCAGTACTTC.

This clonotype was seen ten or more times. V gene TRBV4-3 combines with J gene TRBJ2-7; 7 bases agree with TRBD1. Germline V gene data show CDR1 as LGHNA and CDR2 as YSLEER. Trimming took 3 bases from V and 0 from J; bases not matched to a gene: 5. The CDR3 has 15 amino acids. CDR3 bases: TGCGCCAGCAGCCAGGGGACAGAGAGCTCCTACGAGCAGTACTTC. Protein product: CASSQGTESSYEQYF.

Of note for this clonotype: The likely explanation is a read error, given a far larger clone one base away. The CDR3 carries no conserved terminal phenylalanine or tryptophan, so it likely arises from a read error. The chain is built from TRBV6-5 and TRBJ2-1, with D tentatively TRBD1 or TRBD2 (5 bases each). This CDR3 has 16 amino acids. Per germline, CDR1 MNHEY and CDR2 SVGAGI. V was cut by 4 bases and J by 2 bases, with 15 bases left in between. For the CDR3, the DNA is TGTGCCAGCAGTTCCGGGTGGGGACGGCCCTACAATGAGCAGTTCTCC. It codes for CASSSGWGRPYNEQFS.

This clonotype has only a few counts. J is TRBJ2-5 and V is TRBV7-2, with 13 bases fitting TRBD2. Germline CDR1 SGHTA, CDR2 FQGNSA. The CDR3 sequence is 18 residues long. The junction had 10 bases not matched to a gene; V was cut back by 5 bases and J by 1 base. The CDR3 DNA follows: TGTGCCAGCAGCCATCACGGACTAGCGGGGGTGGTCCAAGAGACCCAGTACTTC. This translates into CASSHHGLAGVVQETQYF.